This is a list of T cell receptor beta chains from one sample in a study of CD8+ T cells in alopecia areata. The assay was immunoSEQ multiplex PCR, and TCRdb's table has in-frame clones only and misses some. The sample holds some 220,000 clones; about 57% are singletons and the top ten take 1.6%. The sample was CD4+ T cells sorted from blood, taken at week 4, from a patient treated with tofacitinib. The source of these receptors is a human donor with alopecia areata. Each CDR3 is given with its conserved first and last residue. A D gene is named only where the DNA matches it firmly. Not every row has a clone size; where given, it reads once, few, many or a size class.

>once|TRBJ2-3|12|.|TRBV6-6
TGTGCCAGCAGTGTTTCCCCGGATACGCAGTATTTT
CASSVSPDTQYF
>.|TRBJ1-2|12|.|TRBV15
TGTGCCACCAGCAGAGGGGAGGAAGGCTACACCTTC
CATSRGEEGYTF
>few|TRBJ1-1|12|.|TRBV6-5
TGTGCCAGTAAGAGTTCGTACACTGAAGCTTTCTTT
CASKSSYTEAFF
>.|TRBJ2-1|13|.|TRBV25-1
TGTGCCAGCAGTACTAGCATTTACAATGAGCAGTTCTTC
CASSTSIYNEQFF
>few|TRBJ1-4|14|.|TRBV19
TGTGCCAGTAGATCCGGGAGTTTTAGGATGGAACTGTTTTTT
CASRSGSFRMELFF
>.|TRBJ1-1|12|.|TRBV2
TGTGCCAGCGGATCGACCCTCACTGAAGCTTTCTTT
CASGSTLTEAFF
>.|TRBJ2-7|15|.|TRBV4-3
TGCGCCAGCAGCCAAGAAATTAGCTTTCACACCCAACAGTACTTC
CASSQEISFHTQQYF
>.|TRBJ2-5|11|.|TRBV27
TGTGCCAGCAGCTACGGTTCGACCCAGTACTTC
CASSYGSTQYF
>.|TRBJ1-1|9|.|TRBV29-1
TGCAGGACAGATAATGAAGCTTTCTTT
CRTDNEAFF
>.|TRBJ1-6|14|TRBD1|TRBV5-1
TGCGCCAGCAGCACGGGACAGGGAGATTCACCCCTCCACTTT
CASSTGQGDSPLHF
>.|TRBJ1-1|16|TRBD1|TRBV29-1
TGCAGCGTTGGACAAACTGGGCAGGGGGTATTTCCTGAAGCTTTCTTT
CSVGQTGQGVFPEAFF
>.|TRBJ2-6|16|.|TRBV29-1
TGCAGCGTTGATGGCAGGTCCCTCTCTGGGGCCAACGTCCTGACTTTC
CSVDGRSLSGANVLTF
>.|TRBJ2-2|15|.|TRBV5-1
TGCGCCAGCAGCTTGGGGGCCAGACAGACCGGGGAGCTGTTTTTT
CASSLGARQTGELFF
>once|TRBJ1-2|14|.|TRBV2
TGTGCCAGCAGTGAAGCAGGGGATTACTATGGCTACACCTTC
CASSEAGDYYGYTF
>.|TRBJ2-1|14|.|TRBV6-1
TGTGCCAGCAGTGTACGGGGGGCGTTCGATGAGCAGTTCTTC
CASSVRGAFDEQFF
>.|TRBJ2-3|15|.|TRBV9
TGTGCCAGCAGCCCGAGGCGGGGAACCACAGATACGCAGTATTTT
CASSPRRGTTDTQYF
>.|TRBJ2-1|17|.|TRBV5-6
TGTGCCAGCAGCCCGCTTCATGGCGGGGGCGCCTACAATGAGCAGTTCTTC
CASSPLHGGGAYNEQFF
>many|TRBJ1-1|18|.|TRBV9
TGTGCCAGCAGCGTAGGGTCCAACTTCCGACACCCGAACACTGAAGCTTTCTTT
CASSVGSNFRHPNTEAFF
>.|TRBJ2-7|13|.|TRBV5-5
TGTGCCAGCAGCTTGCATCCTGTCTACGAGCAGTACTTC
CASSLHPVYEQYF
>.|TRBJ1-1|11|.|TRBV10-3
TGTGCCATCAAGAAAGACTCGGAAGCTTTCTTT
CAIKKDSEAFF
>few|TRBJ2-3|14|.|TRBV30
TGTGCCTGGAAGGCAGGGTCTCGAACAGATACGCAGTATTTT
CAWKAGSRTDTQYF
>.|TRBJ1-4|15|.|TRBV19
TGTGCCAGTAGAGGAACAGGCTACGCTAATGAAAAACTGTTTTTT
CASRGTGYANEKLFF
>.|TRBJ1-2|16|.|TRBV5-6
TGTGCCAGCACCAGTTACCAAGCCGTTAGGGACTATGGCTACACCTTC
CASTSYQAVRDYGYTF